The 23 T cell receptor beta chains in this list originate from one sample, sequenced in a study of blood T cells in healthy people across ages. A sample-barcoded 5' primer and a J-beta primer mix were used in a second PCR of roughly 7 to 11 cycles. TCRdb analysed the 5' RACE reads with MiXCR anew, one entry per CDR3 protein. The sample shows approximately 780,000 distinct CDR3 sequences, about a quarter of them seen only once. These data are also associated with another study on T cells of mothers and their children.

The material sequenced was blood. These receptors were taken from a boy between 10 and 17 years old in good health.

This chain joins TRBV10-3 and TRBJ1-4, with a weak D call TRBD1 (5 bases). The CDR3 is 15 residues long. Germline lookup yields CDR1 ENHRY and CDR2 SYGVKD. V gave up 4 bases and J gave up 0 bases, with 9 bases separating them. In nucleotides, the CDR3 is TGTGCCATCAGTGTTACAGGCTCAACTAATGAAAAACTGTTTTTT. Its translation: CAISVTGSTNEKLFF.

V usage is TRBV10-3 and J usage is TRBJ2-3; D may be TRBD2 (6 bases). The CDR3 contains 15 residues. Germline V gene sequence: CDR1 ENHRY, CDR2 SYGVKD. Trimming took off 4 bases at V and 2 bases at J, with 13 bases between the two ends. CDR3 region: CAISVSGETTDTQYF. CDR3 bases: TGTGCCATCAGTGTGTCGGGGGAGACCACAGATACGCAGTATTTT.

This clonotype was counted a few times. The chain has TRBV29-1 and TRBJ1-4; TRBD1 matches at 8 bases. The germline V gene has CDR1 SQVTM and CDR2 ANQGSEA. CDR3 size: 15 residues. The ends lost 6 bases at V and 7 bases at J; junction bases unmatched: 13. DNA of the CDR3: TGCAGCGTCACCGGGACAGGTGTAGTTAGTGAAAAACTGTTTTTT. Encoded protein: CSVTGTGVVSEKLFF.

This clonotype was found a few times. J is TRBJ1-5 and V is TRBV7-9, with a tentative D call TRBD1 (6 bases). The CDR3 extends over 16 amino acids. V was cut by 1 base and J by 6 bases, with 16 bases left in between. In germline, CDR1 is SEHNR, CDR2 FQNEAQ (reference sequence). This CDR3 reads CASSLDGGAPSQPQHF. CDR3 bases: TGTGCCAGCAGCTTAGATGGGGGGGCCCCTAGTCAGCCCCAGCATTTT.

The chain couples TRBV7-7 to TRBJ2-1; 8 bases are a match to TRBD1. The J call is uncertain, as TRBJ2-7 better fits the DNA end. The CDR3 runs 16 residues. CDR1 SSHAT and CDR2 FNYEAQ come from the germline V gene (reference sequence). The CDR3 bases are TGTGCCAGCAGCCTGGGGCCGCAGGGGGCTGTCAACGAGCAGTACTTC. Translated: CASSLGPQGAVNEQYF.

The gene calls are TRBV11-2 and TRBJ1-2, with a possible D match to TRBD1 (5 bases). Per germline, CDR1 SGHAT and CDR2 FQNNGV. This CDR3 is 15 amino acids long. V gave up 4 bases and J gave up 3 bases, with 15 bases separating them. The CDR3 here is CASSSIRDAYYGYTF. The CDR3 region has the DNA TGTGCCAGCAGCTCCATACGGGACGCTTACTATGGCTACACCTTC.

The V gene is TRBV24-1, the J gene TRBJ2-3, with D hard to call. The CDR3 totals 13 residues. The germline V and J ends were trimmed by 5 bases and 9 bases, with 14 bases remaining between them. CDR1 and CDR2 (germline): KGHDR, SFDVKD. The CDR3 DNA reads TGTGCCACCAGTGTCCTGACTGGCGGAACGCAGTATTTT. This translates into CATSVLTGGTQYF.

The CDR3 coding sequence is TGCGCCAGCAGCCAAGAGGTAGCGGGGGGGAACACGGAGACCCAGTACTTC. Its protein product is CASSQEVAGGNTETQYF. The chain combines TRBV4-1 with TRBJ2-5; 11 bases fit TRBD2. Germline-derived CDR1 and CDR2 are MGHRA and YSYEKL. Trimming at V came to 0 bases and at J to 5 bases, leaving 8 bases not matched to a gene. The CDR3 has 17 amino acids.

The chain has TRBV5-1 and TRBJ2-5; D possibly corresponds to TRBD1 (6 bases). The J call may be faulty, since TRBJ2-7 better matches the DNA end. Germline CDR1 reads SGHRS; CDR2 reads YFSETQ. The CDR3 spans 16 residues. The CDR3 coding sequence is TGCGCCAGCAGCCCGTGGCCGACAGGAACCTCCTACGAGCAGTACTTC. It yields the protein CASSPWPTGTSYEQYF.

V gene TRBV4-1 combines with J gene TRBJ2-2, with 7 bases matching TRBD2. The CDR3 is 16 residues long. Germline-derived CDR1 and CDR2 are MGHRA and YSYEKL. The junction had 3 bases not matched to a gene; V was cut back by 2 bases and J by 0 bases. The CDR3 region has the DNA TGCGCCAGCAGCCAATTCGGGGGGACGAACACCGGGGAGCTGTTTTTT. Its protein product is CASSQFGGTNTGELFF.

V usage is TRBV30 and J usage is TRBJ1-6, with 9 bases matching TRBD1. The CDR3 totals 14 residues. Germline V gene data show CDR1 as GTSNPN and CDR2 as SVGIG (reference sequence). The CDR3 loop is CAACVRDRESPLHF. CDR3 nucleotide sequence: TGTGCGGCATGCGTCCGGGACAGGGAATCACCCCTCCACTTT. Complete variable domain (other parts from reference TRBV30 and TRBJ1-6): SQTIHQWPATLVQPVGSPLSLECTVEGTSNPNLYWYRQAAGRGLQLLFYSVGIGQISSEVPQNLSASRPQDRQFILSSKKLLLSDSGFYLCAACVRDRESPLHFGNGTRLTVT.

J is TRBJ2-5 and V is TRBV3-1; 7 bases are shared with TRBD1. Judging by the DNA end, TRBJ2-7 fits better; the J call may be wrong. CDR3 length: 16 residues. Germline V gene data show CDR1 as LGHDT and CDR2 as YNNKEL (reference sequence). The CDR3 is CASSQEVSGQRREQYF. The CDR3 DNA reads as TGTGCCAGCAGCCAAGAAGTTTCGGGACAGAGGCGCGAGCAGTACTTC.

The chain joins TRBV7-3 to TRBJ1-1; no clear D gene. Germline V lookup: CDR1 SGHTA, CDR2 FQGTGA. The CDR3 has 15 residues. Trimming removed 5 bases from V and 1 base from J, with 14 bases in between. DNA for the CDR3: TGTGCCAGCAGCCTCACCAGAGAAGCGAACACTGAAGCTTTCTTT. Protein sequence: CASSLTREANTEAFF.

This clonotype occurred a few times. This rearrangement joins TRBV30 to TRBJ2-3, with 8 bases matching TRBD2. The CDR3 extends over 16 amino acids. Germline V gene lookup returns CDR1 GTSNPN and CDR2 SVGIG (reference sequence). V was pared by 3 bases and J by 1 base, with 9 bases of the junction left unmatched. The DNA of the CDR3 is TGTGCCTGGAGGTCCTACGGGGGGGCCGGCACAGATACGCAGTATTTT. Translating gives CAWRSYGGAGTDTQYF.

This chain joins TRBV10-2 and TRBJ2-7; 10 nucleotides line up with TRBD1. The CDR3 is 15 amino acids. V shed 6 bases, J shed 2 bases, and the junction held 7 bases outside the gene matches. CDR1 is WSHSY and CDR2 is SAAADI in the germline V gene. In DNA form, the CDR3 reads TGCGCCAGCAGCATGGGACAGGGGTTTACCTACGAGCAGTACTTC. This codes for CASSMGQGFTYEQYF.

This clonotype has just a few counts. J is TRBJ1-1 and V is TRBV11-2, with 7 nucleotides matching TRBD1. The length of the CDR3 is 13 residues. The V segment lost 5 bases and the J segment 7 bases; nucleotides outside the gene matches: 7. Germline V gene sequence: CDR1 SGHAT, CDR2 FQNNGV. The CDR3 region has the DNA TGTGCCAGCAGCCCCCGACAGGGTGGTGAAGCTTTCTTT. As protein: CASSPRQGGEAFF. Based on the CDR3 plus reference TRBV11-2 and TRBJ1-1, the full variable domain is EAGVAQSPRYKIIEKRQSVAFWCNPISGHATLYWYQQILGQGPKLLIQFQNNGVVDDSQLPKDRFSAERLKGVDSTLKIQPAKLEDSAVYLCASSPRQGGEAFFGQGTRLTVV.

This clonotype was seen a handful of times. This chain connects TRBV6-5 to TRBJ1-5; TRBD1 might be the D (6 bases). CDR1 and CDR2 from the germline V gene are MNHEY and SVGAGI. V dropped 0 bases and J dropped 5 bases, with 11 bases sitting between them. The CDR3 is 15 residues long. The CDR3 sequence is CASSYSRGGHQPQHF. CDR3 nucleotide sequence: TGTGCCAGCAGTTACTCAAGGGGGGGGCATCAGCCCCAGCATTTT.

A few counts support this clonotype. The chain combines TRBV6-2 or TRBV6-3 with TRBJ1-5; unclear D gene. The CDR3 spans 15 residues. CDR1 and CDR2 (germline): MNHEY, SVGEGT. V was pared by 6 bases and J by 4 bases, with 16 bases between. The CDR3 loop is CASSYSLEGNQPQHF. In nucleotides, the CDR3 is TGTGCCAGCAGCTATTCCCTGGAAGGGAATCAGCCCCAGCATTTT.

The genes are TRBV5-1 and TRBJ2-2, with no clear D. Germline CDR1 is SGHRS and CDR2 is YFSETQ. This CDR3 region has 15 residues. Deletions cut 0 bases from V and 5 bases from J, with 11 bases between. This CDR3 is CASSLGVISTGELFF. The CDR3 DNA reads TGCGCCAGCAGCTTGGGGGTAATCTCGACCGGGGAGCTGTTTTTT.

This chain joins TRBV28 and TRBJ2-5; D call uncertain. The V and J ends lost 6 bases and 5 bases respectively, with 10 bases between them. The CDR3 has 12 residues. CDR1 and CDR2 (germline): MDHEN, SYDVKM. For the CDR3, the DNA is TGTGCCAGCAGAATTAACTGGGAGACCCAGTACTTC. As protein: CASRINWETQYF.

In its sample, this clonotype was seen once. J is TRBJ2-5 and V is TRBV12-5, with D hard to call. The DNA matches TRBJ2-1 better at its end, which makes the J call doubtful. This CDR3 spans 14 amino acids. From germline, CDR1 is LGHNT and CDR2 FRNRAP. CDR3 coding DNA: TGTGCTAGTGGTTTGCAGGACGGAGACAATGAGCAGTTCTTC. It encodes CASGLQDGDNEQFF.

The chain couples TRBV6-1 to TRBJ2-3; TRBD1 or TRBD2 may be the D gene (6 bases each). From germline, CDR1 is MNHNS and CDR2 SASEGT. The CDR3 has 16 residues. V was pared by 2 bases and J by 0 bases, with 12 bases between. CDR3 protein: CASSERGAVSTDTQYF. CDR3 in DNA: TGTGCCAGCAGTGAAAGGGGGGCCGTTAGCACAGATACGCAGTATTTT.

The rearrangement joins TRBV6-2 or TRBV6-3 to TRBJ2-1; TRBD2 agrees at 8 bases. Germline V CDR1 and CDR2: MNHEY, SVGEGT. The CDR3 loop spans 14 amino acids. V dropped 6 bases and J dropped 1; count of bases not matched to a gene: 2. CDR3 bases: TGTGCCAGCAGGATAGCGGGGTCCTACAATGAGCAGTTCTTC. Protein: CASRIAGSYNEQFF.